This is a list of T cell receptor beta chains from one sample in a study of regulatory T cells in long-lasting Graves disease. TCRdb analysed the multiplex PCR reads with MiXCR anew, one entry per CDR3 protein. The sample has about 660,000 distinct CDR3 sequences, about 32% seen once; the top ten hold about 42%. The material was peripheral blood mononuclear cells (PBMCs), obtained when the disease was refractory, from a patient treated with antithyroid drugs. The receptor set was obtained from a female donor with Graves disease. The conserved cysteine and the conserved F or W are not part of the CDR3 here. Each record gives: V gene, J gene, clone size, CDR3 protein. Not all rows give a size; the values are once, few, many and, for expanded clones, a class.

v_gene: TRBV11-2
j_gene: TRBJ1-6
abundance: NA
CDR3aa: ASSSRQGANSPLH

v_gene: TRBV11-2
j_gene: TRBJ2-7
abundance: NA
CDR3aa: ASSPGLAGTSYEQY

v_gene: TRBV29-1
j_gene: TRBJ2-7
abundance: few
CDR3aa: SAYRKGSYEQY

v_gene: TRBV5-1
j_gene: TRBJ1-5
abundance: NA
CDR3aa: ASSLHEGQPQH

v_gene: TRBV6-2/TRBV6-3
j_gene: TRBJ1-1
abundance: NA
CDR3aa: ASSHSKVRKWAF

v_gene: TRBV6-6
j_gene: TRBJ1-1
abundance: NA
CDR3aa: ASSYSSGLNTEAF

v_gene: TRBV20-1
j_gene: TRBJ2-7
abundance: NA
CDR3aa: SARRQAGREQY

v_gene: TRBV28
j_gene: TRBJ1-2
abundance: few
CDR3aa: ASSLLGASGYT

v_gene: TRBV29-1
j_gene: TRBJ1-1
abundance: NA
CDR3aa: SVQRGGSNTEAF

v_gene: TRBV19
j_gene: TRBJ2-5
abundance: few
CDR3aa: ASSLAGVRYQETQY

v_gene: TRBV19
j_gene: TRBJ1-5
abundance: NA
CDR3aa: ASSIRGTASNQPQH

v_gene: TRBV25-1
j_gene: TRBJ2-7
abundance: NA
CDR3aa: ASSDTGGVRYEQY

v_gene: TRBV7-6
j_gene: TRBJ2-2
abundance: NA
CDR3aa: ASRLAGAGTGELF

v_gene: TRBV6-1
j_gene: TRBJ2-7
abundance: few
CDR3aa: ASTRAAYDEQY

v_gene: TRBV20-1
j_gene: TRBJ1-2
abundance: NA
CDR3aa: SAGGGANGYT

v_gene: TRBV19
j_gene: TRBJ2-7
abundance: NA
CDR3aa: ASSMSVGEQY

v_gene: TRBV9
j_gene: TRBJ1-6
abundance: NA
CDR3aa: ASSPSMWGSNSPLH

v_gene: TRBV6-2/TRBV6-3
j_gene: TRBJ1-5
abundance: NA
CDR3aa: ASSYSMGSWPQH

v_gene: TRBV27
j_gene: TRBJ1-2
abundance: few
CDR3aa: ASSSRENYGYT

v_gene: TRBV28
j_gene: TRBJ1-2
abundance: NA
CDR3aa: ASRSGTTNGYT

v_gene: TRBV12-3/TRBV12-4
j_gene: TRBJ1-5
abundance: NA
CDR3aa: ASTLRGRGQPQH

v_gene: TRBV19
j_gene: TRBJ2-5
abundance: few
CDR3aa: ASSINRGETQY

v_gene: TRBV27
j_gene: NA
abundance: NA
CDR3aa: ASSSLGLAGGNEQF

v_gene: TRBV27
j_gene: TRBJ1-6
abundance: NA
CDR3aa: ASSLLQGTGGNSPLH

v_gene: TRBV12-3/TRBV12-4
j_gene: TRBJ1-4
abundance: many
CDR3aa: ASSPRIMGEKLF

v_gene: TRBV11-2
j_gene: TRBJ2-1
abundance: NA
CDR3aa: ASTLRSGRATYNEQF

v_gene: TRBV27
j_gene: TRBJ2-7
abundance: once
CDR3aa: ASSLSYDSPVEQY

v_gene: TRBV5-1
j_gene: TRBJ2-7
abundance: few
CDR3aa: ASSPHRGPKSYEQY

v_gene: TRBV7-2
j_gene: TRBJ2-7
abundance: NA
CDR3aa: ASSFKGFYEQY

v_gene: TRBV20-1
j_gene: TRBJ1-1
abundance: few
CDR3aa: SAIGPWNTEAF

v_gene: TRBV24-1
j_gene: TRBJ1-2
abundance: NA
CDR3aa: ATSGGGASGYT

v_gene: TRBV19
j_gene: TRBJ1-2
abundance: few
CDR3aa: ASSIDYGTGKKSGYT

v_gene: TRBV6-5
j_gene: TRBJ2-7
abundance: NA
CDR3aa: ASSYLEGGRYEQY